Below are 20 T cell receptor beta chains sequenced from a single sample in a study of a mutant IDH1 vaccine in newly diagnosed glioma. Time point meaning: week 5, during vaccination. All doses held 300 ug of mutant IDH1 20-mer peptide, with topical imiquimod. Their specific antigens are unknown. Profiled with immunoSEQ multiplex PCR; TCRdb holds only in-frame clones, not every one. This table has 45,000 to 60,000 clones, roughly 73% appearing once. Material: PBMCs, obtained from a glioma patient whose treatment included an IDH1 peptide vaccine. These receptors came from a man aged 45-60 years with glioma.

The chain is built from TRBV7-9 and TRBJ1-2; D is ambiguous. Looked up from germline, CDR1 is SEHNR and CDR2 is FQNEAQ (reference sequence). This CDR3 contains 13 residues. With 1 base removed from V and 8 bases from J, the gap between germline ends came to 11 bases. The CDR3 reads CASSLGGLEGYTF. CDR3 in DNA: TGTGCCAGCAGCTTAGGAGGCTTGGAGGGCTACACCTTC.

V gene TRBV19 combines with J gene TRBJ2-3; D remains ambiguous. The CDR3 consists of 15 residues. Per the germline V gene, CDR1 is LNHDA and CDR2 is SQIVND (reference sequence). The V end was cut by 2 bases, the J end by 1 base, with 10 bases between. CDR3 sequence (DNA): TGTGCCAGTAGTATAAAAGGCTACGGCACAGATACGCAGTATTTT. The encoded protein is CASSIKGYGTDTQYF.

The chain combines TRBV18 with TRBJ1-1, with D unresolved. This CDR3 is built from 12 residues. Germline-derived CDR1 and CDR2 are KGHSH and LQKENI. V gave up 2 bases and J gave up 3 bases, with 4 bases separating them. For the CDR3, the DNA is TGTGCCAGCTCACCAATGGACACTGAAGCTTTCTTT. Translating gives CASSPMDTEAFF.

The chain joins TRBV5-7 to TRBJ2-3, with a weak D call TRBD2 (6 bases). TRBV5-7 qualifies as an ORF whose function is uncertain. Trimming cost V 5 bases and J 0 bases, with 19 bases left between them. The CDR3 covers 17 residues. The CDR3 spells CASRGGGGPSSTDTQYF. The CDR3 DNA reads TGTGCCAGCAGGGGGGGAGGCGGGCCTTCTAGCACAGATACGCAGTATTTT.

The chain joins TRBV30 to TRBJ1-3; D is unclear. Trimming took 2 bases from V and 0 from J, leaving 8 bases between them. This CDR3 is built from 14 residues. The germline CDR1 and CDR2 sequences are GTSNPN and SVGIG (reference sequence). The CDR3 DNA is TGTGCCTGGAGTATCGGGGACTCTGGAAACACCATATATTTT. Residues: CAWSIGDSGNTIYF.

The rearrangement links TRBV19 to TRBJ1-6, with a tentative D call TRBD1 (6 bases). The CDR3 consists of 12 residues. The V end was cut by 6 bases, the J end by 8 bases, with 8 bases between. Germline lookup yields CDR1 LNHDA and CDR2 SQIVND (reference sequence). The DNA of the CDR3 is TGTGCCAGTAGCAGACAGGATTCACCCCTCCACTTT. It codes for CASSRQDSPLHF.

The CDR3 loop reads CASRWGQGISYEQYF. The CDR3 DNA follows: TGTGCCAGCAGATGGGGACAGGGGATCAGCTACGAGCAGTACTTC. This sequence joins TRBV2 and TRBJ2-7, with 10 nucleotides matching TRBD1. The CDR3 totals 15 residues. Germline CDR1 reads SNHLY; CDR2 reads FYNNEI. Trimming removed 6 bases from V and 3 bases from J; junction bases left unmatched: 8.

This clone appeared once. The chain uses TRBV10-3 and TRBJ2-1, with 7 bases identical to TRBD2. CDR3 length: 14 amino acids. The germline CDR1 and CDR2 sequences are ENHRY and SYGVKD. Trimming cost V 5 bases and J 5 bases; bases outside gene matches: 6. CDR3 sequence (DNA): TGTGCCATCAGTTACCGGGAGGCTGACAATGAGCAGTTCTTC. It encodes CAISYREADNEQFF.

This rearrangement joins TRBV29-1 to TRBJ2-3; D perhaps matches TRBD1 (5 bases). The CDR3 sequence is 15 residues long. Trimming cost V 4 bases and J 0 bases, with 14 bases left between them. Germline values: CDR1 SQVTM, CDR2 ANQGSEA. The CDR3 nucleotides read TGCAGCGTTGTACCCGGATCAGGGAGCACAGATACGCAGTATTTT. It translates to CSVVPGSGSTDTQYF.

This chain links TRBV9 with TRBJ2-7, with D unresolved. CDR3 size: 15 residues. V lost 0 bases and J 6 bases, leaving 16 bases between the germline ends. Germline CDR1 is SGDLS and CDR2 is YYNGEE. The CDR3 DNA reads as TGTGCCAGCAGCGTAGATGGGGATCACCTCGGCGAGCAGTACTTC. Translation gives CASSVDGDHLGEQYF.

In its sample, this clone was seen a few times. V usage is TRBV19 and J usage is TRBJ1-2; D perhaps matches TRBD1 (5 bases). Germline lookup yields CDR1 LNHDA and CDR2 SQIVND (reference sequence). This CDR3 contains 15 residues. Trimming took off 5 bases at V and 5 bases at J, with 18 bases between the two ends. Here the CDR3 DNA reads TGTGCCAGTAGTGGGGGAGGACTCTTCATTTATGGCTACACCTTC. This encodes CASSGGGLFIYGYTF.

CDR3 protein: CASSIRGGDLRPLHF. CDR3 DNA sequence: TGTGCCAGTAGTATAAGGGGAGGGGACCTGAGACCCCTCCACTTT. The V call is TRBV19, the J call TRBJ1-6, with a possible D match to TRBD1 (5 bases). CDR1 is LNHDA, CDR2 SQIVND, per germline (reference sequence). The CDR3 has 15 residues. With 2 bases removed from V and 12 bases from J, the gap between germline ends came to 17 bases. The full variable domain, its missing parts supplied by reference TRBV19 and TRBJ1-6, is DGGITQSPKYLFRKEGQNVTLSCEQNLNHDAMYWYRQDPGQGLRLIYYSQIVNDFQKGDIAEGYSVSREKKESFPLTVTSAQKNPTAFYLCASSIRGGDLRPLHFGNGTRLTVT.

CDR3 sequence: CASSLEQEKTPLHF. CDR3 nucleotide sequence: TGCGCCAGCAGCTTGGAACAGGAAAAAACACCCCTCCACTTT. V is TRBV5-1 and J is TRBJ1-6, with TRBD1 as a possible D gene (5 bases). This CDR3 is 14 amino acids long. Germline CDR1 and CDR2: SGHRS and YFSETQ. Between the trimmed V and J ends, which lost 0 bases and 11 bases, there was a span of 12 bases.

The chain combines TRBV4-1 with TRBJ1-5, with 7 bases aligning to TRBD1. The length of the CDR3 is 15 residues. Germline-derived CDR1 and CDR2 are MGHRA and YSYEKL. Germline trimming cut 0 bases from V and 7 bases from J; bases unmatched to any gene: 6. The CDR3 sequence: CASSQDGQEGQPQHF. CDR3 DNA: TGCGCCAGCAGCCAAGATGGACAGGAGGGGCAGCCCCAGCATTTT.

This clone was counted once. The CDR3 region has the DNA TGTGCCAGCAGTGAAAGGCTAGGGAATCAGCCCCAGCATTTT. It is translated as CASSERLGNQPQHF. The chain uses TRBV6-1 and TRBJ1-5; D not resolved. This CDR3 has 14 amino acids. The germline CDR1 and CDR2 sequences are MNHNS and SASEGT. The V and J ends lost 2 bases and 4 bases respectively, with 9 bases between them.

The chain uses TRBV19 and TRBJ2-1; 8 bases are shared with TRBD2. The germline CDR1 and CDR2 sequences are LNHDA and SQIVND (reference sequence). Unmatched junction bases numbered 5, after V lost 3 bases and J lost 10 bases. This CDR3 is 13 amino acids long. The CDR3 protein is CASSIDGGGEQFF. DNA of the CDR3: TGTGCCAGTAGTATCGATGGCGGGGGGGAGCAGTTCTTC.

This clone has only a few counts. The CDR3 region has the DNA TGTGCCAGCAGCGTAGCTGACTATGAGCAGTTCTTC. Encoded protein: CASSVADYEQFF. This rearrangement joins TRBV9 to TRBJ2-1, with D uncertain. CDR3 length equals 12 residues. Germline CDR1 and CDR2: SGDLS and YYNGEE. The V gene lost 0 bases and the J gene lost 8 bases, with 6 bases spanning the gap.

The CDR3 nucleotides are TGCAGTGCTATATCTAGGGATGAGCAGTACTTC. Translated: CSAISRDEQYF. The V and J genes are TRBV20-1 and TRBJ2-7; no reliable D call. CDR3 length: 11 amino acids. From germline, CDR1 is DFQATT and CDR2 SNEGSKA (reference sequence). V lost 4 bases, J lost 7 bases, and 11 bases lay in between.

The rearrangement links TRBV10-1 to TRBJ1-3, with unresolved D. CDR1 is WNHNN, CDR2 SYGVQD, per germline (reference sequence). This CDR3 is 14 amino acids long. V was trimmed by 6 bases and J by 2 bases, leaving 11 bases between them. The CDR3 nucleotides read TGCGCCAGCAGCTCGGACGAAACTGGAAACACCATATATTTT. Translated, it gives CASSSDETGNTIYF.

The gene calls are TRBV25-1 and TRBJ1-2; D remains ambiguous. The CDR3 consists of 14 residues. V was shortened by 8 bases and J by 2 bases, with 15 bases between the two germline ends. CDR1 and CDR2 from the germline V gene are MGHDK and SYGVNS. The CDR3 is CASSVGGWNYGYTF. The CDR3 DNA reads TGTGCCAGCTCTGTCGGAGGTTGGAACTATGGCTACACCTTC.